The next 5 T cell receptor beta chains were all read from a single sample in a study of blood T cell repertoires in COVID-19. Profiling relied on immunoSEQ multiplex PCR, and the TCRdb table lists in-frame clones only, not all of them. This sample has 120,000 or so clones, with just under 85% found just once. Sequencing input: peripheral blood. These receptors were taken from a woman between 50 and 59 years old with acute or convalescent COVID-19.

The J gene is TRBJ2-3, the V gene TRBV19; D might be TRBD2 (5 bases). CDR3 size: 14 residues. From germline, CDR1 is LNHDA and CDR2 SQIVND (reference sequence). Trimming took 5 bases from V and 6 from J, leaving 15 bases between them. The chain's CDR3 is CASSAGPGPDTQYF. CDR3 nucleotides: TGTGCCAGTAGTGCGGGCCCGGGTCCGGATACGCAGTATTTT.

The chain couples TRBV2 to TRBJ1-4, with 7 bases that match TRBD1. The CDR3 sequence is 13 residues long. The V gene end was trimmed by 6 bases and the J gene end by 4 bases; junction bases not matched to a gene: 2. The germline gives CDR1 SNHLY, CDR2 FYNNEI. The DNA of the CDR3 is TGTGCCAGCAGGGGACAGATTAATGAAAAACTGTTTTTT. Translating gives CASRGQINEKLFF.

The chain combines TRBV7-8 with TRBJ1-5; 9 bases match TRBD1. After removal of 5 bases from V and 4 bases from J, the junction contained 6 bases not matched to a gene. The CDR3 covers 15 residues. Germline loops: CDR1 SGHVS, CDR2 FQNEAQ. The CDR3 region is CASSTRTGENQPQHF. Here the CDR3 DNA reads TGTGCCAGCAGCACGAGGACAGGGGAAAATCAGCCCCAGCATTTT.

DNA of the CDR3: TGTGCCAGCAGCCAAGACAGGGTTTACTACGAGCAGTACTTC. Translation: CASSQDRVYYEQYF. The rearrangement joins TRBV3-1 (or the pseudogene TRBV3-2) to TRBJ2-7, with a possible D match to TRBD1 (5 bases). The CDR3 is made up of 14 amino acids. Trimming left V 0 bases short and J 3 bases short, with 9 bases between. Germline V CDR1 and CDR2: LGHDT, YNNKEL (reference sequence).

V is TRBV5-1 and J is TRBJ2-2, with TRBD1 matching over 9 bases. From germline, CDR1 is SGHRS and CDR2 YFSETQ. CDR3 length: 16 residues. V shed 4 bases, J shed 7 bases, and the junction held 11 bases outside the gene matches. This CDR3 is CASSLHGQGTGGELFF. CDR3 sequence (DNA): TGCGCCAGCAGCCTGCACGGACAGGGGACCGGCGGGGAGCTGTTTTTT.